A single TCR beta chain is shown here with its context. Its antigen is currently unknown. The data were taken from a study of shared clonotypes between healthy human individuals. Study context: Each donor contributed plates that comprised three CD4 naive, three CD4 memory, two CD8 naive and one CD8 memory. Study-level results: Clonotypes which were not shared had lower generation probabilities than clonotypes that all four donors shared. Memory subsets generally showed lower estimated richness than naive subsets. Sharing across four donors was highest in naive CD4 (around 5%) and lowest in memory CD8 (0.4%).

The table came from immunoSEQ multiplex PCR; TCRdb's copy has only in-frame clones and leaves some out. This table holds hundreds of thousands of clones, 60% to 75% found once. The germline V gene has CDR1 LGHNA and CDR2 YNFKEQ. The ends were cut back, 2 bases at V and 0 bases at J, with 20 bases in the middle. This CDR3 spans 19 amino acids. The chain recombines TRBV4-2 with TRBJ1-3; a weak D match, TRBD1 (5 bases). The clonotype originates from a woman in her 30s in good health. Sequenced: memory CD4+ T cells sorted from blood. Subset denoted: CD45RA-negative fraction. CDR3 bases: TGTGCCAGCAGCCAATTCTCCCGGGGCCAATTGAACTCTGGAAACACCATATATTTT. It yields the protein CASSQFSRGQLNSGNTIYF.